The clone carrying this T cell receptor beta chain was seen ten or more times. No treatment of any kind had been given to any patient before thyroid surgery. Trimming pared 5 bases from V and 5 bases from J, leaving 14 bases between. The CDR3 spans 14 residues. The germline CDR1 and CDR2 sequences are SGHAT and FQDESV (reference sequence). How the authors handled the data: Across clinicopathological groups, CDR3 differences served as the basis for building a distant-metastasis classifier for papillary thyroid cancer. Using MiXCR, TCRdb reanalyzed the PCR reads. Here the V and J calls rest on TCRdb's processing, not on the authors' analysis. The data contain about 92,000 clones, 14% to 15% of them singletons. The sample originates from a study of metastatic and nonmetastatic thyroid tumors. Study details: The comparison covered peripheral blood and tumor or nodule tissue in malignant and benign thyroid patients.

The chain is built from TRBV11-1 and TRBJ2-3; D may be TRBD2 (5 bases). Input material: blood. The TCR comes from a female donor with papillary thyroid cancer or a benign thyroid nodule (not recorded which). Some clones in this sample may be carry-over from other donors' samples. In DNA form, the CDR3 reads TGTGCCAGCAGCACCCCCCTCGGAGGAGATACGCAGTATTTT. Encoded protein: CASSTPLGGDTQYF.